The 30 T cell receptor beta chains listed next were all sequenced from one sample in a study of blood T cell repertoires in COVID-19. TCRdb's table, derived via immunoSEQ multiplex PCR, lists solely in-frame clones and lacks some. The sample lists 360,000 or so clones, under 90% occurring once. Sequenced: PBMCs or T cells enriched from blood (not recorded which). These receptors were obtained from a woman aged 30 to 39 who had recovered from COVID-19.

The genes are TRBV4-2 and TRBJ2-1; no definite D call. The CDR3 extends over 13 amino acids. V was trimmed by 4 bases and J by 5 bases, leaving 9 bases between them. Germline values: CDR1 LGHNA, CDR2 YNFKEQ. DNA for the CDR3: TGTGCCAGCAGCCCCTCTAGTGACAATGAGCAGTTCTTC. It encodes CASSPSSDNEQFF.

The chain recombines TRBV3-1 (or the pseudogene TRBV3-2) with TRBJ1-1; tentative D call: TRBD1 (5 bases). Between the trimmed V and J ends, which lost 4 bases and 0 bases, there was a span of 12 bases. Per the germline V gene, CDR1 is LGHDT and CDR2 is YNNKEL (reference sequence). The CDR3 has 15 residues. The CDR3 sequence is CASSRGLRMNTEAFF. The CDR3, as DNA: TGTGCCAGCAGCCGGGGCCTGCGGATGAACACTGAAGCTTTCTTT.

The V and J genes are TRBV28 and TRBJ2-3; TRBD1 might be the D (6 bases). Germline V lookup: CDR1 MDHEN, CDR2 SYDVKM. The V gene lost 4 bases and the J gene lost 2 bases, with 13 bases spanning the gap. The CDR3 contains 15 residues. The CDR3 DNA reads as TGTGCCAGCAGTTCACGGACAGTAATCACAGATACGCAGTATTTT. Protein sequence: CASSSRTVITDTQYF.

The chain uses TRBV18 and TRBJ2-7; no clear D gene. CDR1 and CDR2 (germline): KGHSH, LQKENI. V gave up 3 bases and J gave up 0 bases, with 12 bases separating them. The CDR3 has 15 residues. The CDR3 here is CASSPSTQSSYEQYF. The CDR3 bases are TGTGCCAGCTCACCTTCGACACAATCCTCCTACGAGCAGTACTTC.

The chain has TRBV4-3 and TRBJ1-2, with 10 nucleotides matching TRBD1. The CDR3 is 17 amino acids. Germline V gene data show CDR1 as LGHNA and CDR2 as YSLEER. The V and J ends lost 3 bases and 5 bases, in that order; junction bases with no gene match: 12. The CDR3: CASSQSITGTGAYGYTF. Here the CDR3 DNA reads TGCGCCAGCAGCCAGTCAATTACCGGGACAGGGGCTTATGGCTACACCTTC.

The chain carries TRBV9 and TRBJ2-5, with 7 nucleotides matching TRBD1. The J segment lost 5 bases and the V segment lost 0 bases, leaving 7 bases of the junction unmatched. Germline V CDR1 and CDR2: SGDLS, YYNGEE. This CDR3 has 15 amino acids. In DNA, the CDR3 is TGTGCCAGCAGCGTAGTAACAGGGGTCGGGGAGACCCAGTACTTC. It translates to CASSVVTGVGETQYF.

The CDR3 nucleotides read TGTGCCAGCAGCGTAGACAGGGACTACGAGCAGTACTTC. Its translation is CASSVDRDYEQYF. This chain joins TRBV9 and TRBJ2-7; TRBD1 might be the D (6 bases). This CDR3 is 13 amino acids long. Germline CDR1 is SGDLS and CDR2 is YYNGEE. V lost 0 bases to trimming and J lost 3 bases, with 7 bases between them. Drawing the rest from reference TRBV9 and TRBJ2-7, the complete variable domain is DSGVTQTPKHLITATGQRVTLRCSPRSGDLSVYWYQQSLDQGLQFLIQYYNGEERAKGNILERFSAQQFPDLHSELNLSSLELGDSALYFCASSVDRDYEQYFGPGTRLTVT.

This chain uses TRBV5-1 with TRBJ1-1; D may be TRBD1 (5 bases). From germline, CDR1 is SGHRS and CDR2 YFSETQ. V was cut by 4 bases and J by 0 bases, with 13 bases left in between. The CDR3 totals 15 residues. The CDR3 DNA reads TGCGCCAGCAGCAAGGAGGGACGGATGAACACTGAAGCTTTCTTT. The encoded protein is CASSKEGRMNTEAFF.

The chain uses TRBV29-1 and TRBJ2-7; D may be TRBD1 (6 bases). V was pared by 6 bases and J by 0 bases, with 12 bases between. CDR3 length: 13 residues. From germline, CDR1 is SQVTM and CDR2 ANQGSEA. CDR3 DNA sequence: TGCAGCGTCGCTACAGGGTTCTCCTACGAGCAGTACTTC. Its translation: CSVATGFSYEQYF.

The chain is built from TRBV24-1 and TRBJ2-2, with 9 bases aligning to TRBD1. Germline values: CDR1 KGHDR, CDR2 SFDVKD. This CDR3 is built from 16 residues. Trimming removed 4 bases from V and 5 bases from J; junction bases left unmatched: 7. DNA for the CDR3: TGTGCCACCAGTGAGCGGACAGGGGTAGGGACCGGGGAGCTGTTTTTT. This translates into CATSERTGVGTGELFF.

The chain is built from TRBV4-1 and TRBJ2-7; no clear D gene. This CDR3 is 15 amino acids long. Germline CDR1 reads MGHRA; CDR2 reads YSYEKL. The V end lost 0 bases, the J end lost 2 bases, and 11 bases lay between the germline ends. The CDR3 nucleotides read TGCGCCAGCAGCCAAGAGTCCGAGCAACCCTACGAGCAGTACTTC. Encoded protein: CASSQESEQPYEQYF.

The chain joins TRBV10-3 to TRBJ1-2; D gene unclear. V shed 2 bases and J shed 4 bases, with 8 bases lying between them. Germline V CDR1 and CDR2: ENHRY, SYGVKD. CDR3 size: 13 residues. The CDR3 region is CAISEVAVYGYTF. The CDR3 bases are TGTGCCATCAGTGAGGTGGCAGTCTATGGCTACACCTTC.

This chain joins TRBV30 and TRBJ2-3; TRBD1 matches at 7 bases. The junction had 10 bases not matched to a gene; V was cut back by 3 bases and J by 1 base. Germline CDR1 and CDR2: GTSNPN and SVGIG (reference sequence). This CDR3 has 16 amino acids. CDR3 in DNA: TGTGCCTGGAGCCGGTCGAGTGACAGGGGCACAGATACGCAGTATTTT. Translated: CAWSRSSDRGTDTQYF.

The chain uses TRBV7-3 and TRBJ2-7, with TRBD2 matching over 7 bases. The CDR3 runs to 14 residues. CDR1 is SGHTA and CDR2 is FQGTGA in the germline V gene. J gave up 1 base and V 4 bases, and 4 bases lay outside the gene matches. CDR3 in amino acids: CASSYSGDSYEQYF. DNA for the CDR3: TGTGCCAGCAGCTACAGCGGGGATTCCTACGAGCAGTACTTC.

This CDR3 reads CASSLGLAGLNEKLFF. In DNA, the CDR3 is TGTGCCAGCAGCTTAGGCCTCGCAGGGCTTAATGAAAAACTGTTTTTT. This chain uses TRBV11-2 with TRBJ1-4, with a weak D call TRBD1 (5 bases). This CDR3 is 16 amino acids long. Trimming pared 1 base from V and 4 bases from J, leaving 13 bases between. Germline lookup yields CDR1 SGHAT and CDR2 FQNNGV.

V usage is TRBV10-3 and J usage is TRBJ2-7; tentative D call: TRBD2 (6 bases). Trimming pared 7 bases from V and 1 base from J, leaving 11 bases between. The germline CDR1 and CDR2 sequences are ENHRY and SYGVKD. The CDR3 is 13 residues long. The CDR3 DNA reads TGTGCCATCACAGTGGAGGGGTCCTACGAGCAGTACTTC. It codes for CAITVEGSYEQYF.

The chain carries TRBV7-3 and TRBJ1-1; unclear D gene. V lost 1 base and J 5 bases, leaving 14 bases between the germline ends. The germline V gene has CDR1 SGHTA and CDR2 FQGTGA. This CDR3 region has 15 residues. The CDR3 DNA sequence: TGTGCCAGCAGCTTAAGTCGCGGGGTGGGTACTGAAGCTTTCTTT. Its protein is CASSLSRGVGTEAFF.

The rearrangement joins TRBV9 to TRBJ1-1; D not resolved. With 0 bases removed from V and 6 bases from J, the gap between germline ends came to 12 bases. Looked up from germline, CDR1 is SGDLS and CDR2 is YYNGEE. This CDR3 has 14 residues. This CDR3 reads CASSVGPTPPEAFF. CDR3 bases: TGTGCCAGCAGCGTAGGGCCAACACCTCCTGAAGCTTTCTTT.

V is TRBV19 and J is TRBJ2-2; tentative D call: TRBD1 (5 bases). Trimming shortened V by 6 bases and J by 5 bases, and 13 bases separated the two germline ends. The CDR3 sequence is 14 residues long. CDR1 LNHDA and CDR2 SQIVND come from the germline V gene (reference sequence). CDR3 DNA sequence: TGTGCCAGTAGCGGACACCCGGGTACCGGGGAGCTGTTTTTT. It encodes CASSGHPGTGELFF.

The rearrangement uses TRBV11-2 and TRBJ2-1; 8 bases fit TRBD2. CDR1 and CDR2 (germline): SGHAT, FQNNGV. This CDR3 is built from 17 residues. V lost 4 bases to trimming and J lost 8 bases; unmatched junction nucleotides: 16. CDR3 bases: TGTGCCAGCAGCTCTTCAGTTCTCAGCGGGAGTGCGGATGAGCAGTTCTTC. This sequence encodes CASSSSVLSGSADEQFF.

This chain connects TRBV7-2 to TRBJ2-1, with TRBD2 as a possible D gene (5 bases). This CDR3 has 13 residues. Germline-derived CDR1 and CDR2 are SGHTA and FQGNSA. V dropped 0 bases and J dropped 9 bases, with 9 bases sitting between them. CDR3 amino acids: CASSLASRGEQFF. In DNA, the CDR3 is TGTGCCAGCAGCTTAGCGTCCCGGGGTGAGCAGTTCTTC. The full variable domain, with the rest looked up from reference TRBV7-2 and TRBJ2-1, is GAGVSQSPSNKVTEKGKDVELRCDPISGHTALYWYRQSLGQGLEFLIYFQGNSAPDKSGLPSDRFSAERTGGSVSTLTIQRTQQEDSAVYLCASSLASRGEQFFGPGTRLTVL.

This clone was counted between two and nine times. The chain links TRBV19 to TRBJ1-2, with 9 bases fitting TRBD1. The CDR3 sequence is 13 residues long. The germline CDR1 and CDR2 sequences are LNHDA and SQIVND (reference sequence). J gave up 4 bases and V 6 bases, and 3 bases lay outside the gene matches. The DNA for the CDR3 is TGTGCCAGTAGCCGGACAGGGGCCTATGGCTACACCTTC. Its translation: CASSRTGAYGYTF.

This clone was found once. This chain connects TRBV12-3 or TRBV12-4 to TRBJ1-4; D call uncertain. Trimming took off 6 bases at V and 8 bases at J, with 13 bases between the two ends. The CDR3 runs to 13 residues. CDR3 sequence (DNA): TGTGCCAGCAGGCGGGAGGCGAGGGAAAAACTGTTTTTT. Translated: CASRREAREKLFF.

In this sample, this clone turned up once. The chain combines TRBV18 with TRBJ1-2; 8 bases are a match to TRBD1. J was trimmed by 2 bases and V by 5 bases; bases with no gene match: 4. The CDR3 extends over 14 amino acids. Germline V gives CDR1 KGHSH, CDR2 LQKENI. The CDR3 sequence is CASSAGGSNYGYTF. The CDR3 DNA is TGTGCCAGCTCAGCAGGGGGCTCCAACTATGGCTACACCTTC.

The chain employs TRBV6-2 or TRBV6-3 and TRBJ2-1, with 10 bases matching TRBD1. Germline V gives CDR1 MNHEY, CDR2 SVGEGT. There are 17 residues in the CDR3. V was pared by 4 bases and J by 4 bases, with 10 bases of the junction left unmatched. Written as DNA, the CDR3 is TGTGCCAGCAGTTTATACCCGGGACAGGGGCTATACAATGAGCAGTTCTTC. Its protein is CASSLYPGQGLYNEQFF.

The V and J genes are TRBV7-9 and TRBJ1-1, with a weak D call TRBD1 (6 bases). V was shortened by 3 bases and J by 5 bases, with 13 bases between the two germline ends. CDR1 SEHNR and CDR2 FQNEAQ come from the germline V gene (reference sequence). The CDR3 spans 14 residues. The CDR3 DNA follows: TGTGCCAGCAGCTTTCACAGGGAAGAAACTGAAGCTTTCTTT. As protein: CASSFHREETEAFF.

In this sample, this clone turned up once. V and J are TRBV5-1 and TRBJ2-7; unclear D gene. The V gene lost 0 bases and the J gene lost 4 bases, with 11 bases spanning the gap. This CDR3 comprises 14 residues. Germline V gene data show CDR1 as SGHRS and CDR2 as YFSETQ. The CDR3: CASSLDETYYEQYF. The CDR3 bases are TGCGCCAGCAGCTTGGATGAAACATATTACGAGCAGTACTTC.

This clone was seen a handful of times. This chain uses TRBV30 with TRBJ2-2, with D hard to call. The CDR3 is 13 residues long. Deletions cut 2 bases from V and 5 bases from J, with 9 bases between. From germline, CDR1 is GTSNPN and CDR2 SVGIG (reference sequence). DNA of the CDR3: TGTGCCTGGAGTCCAGGTGGGACCGGGGAGCTGTTTTTT. It is translated as CAWSPGGTGELFF.

The chain joins TRBV12-3 or TRBV12-4 to TRBJ2-7; tentatively, D is TRBD2 (6 bases). This CDR3 contains 12 residues. The germline V and J ends were trimmed by 5 bases and 5 bases, with 10 bases remaining between them. The CDR3 DNA reads as TGTGCCAGCAGTGAGGGAGGTAACGAGCAGTACTTC. This codes for CASSEGGNEQYF.

J is TRBJ1-5 and V is TRBV6-5; weak D call: TRBD1 (6 bases). The CDR3 sequence is 15 residues long. V gave up 6 bases and J gave up 3 bases, with 15 bases separating them. Germline assignment: CDR1 MNHEY and CDR2 SVGAGI. The CDR3 loop reads CASRPSGVFNQPQHF. In DNA form, the CDR3 reads TGTGCCAGCAGACCTTCAGGGGTCTTCAATCAGCCCCAGCATTTT.